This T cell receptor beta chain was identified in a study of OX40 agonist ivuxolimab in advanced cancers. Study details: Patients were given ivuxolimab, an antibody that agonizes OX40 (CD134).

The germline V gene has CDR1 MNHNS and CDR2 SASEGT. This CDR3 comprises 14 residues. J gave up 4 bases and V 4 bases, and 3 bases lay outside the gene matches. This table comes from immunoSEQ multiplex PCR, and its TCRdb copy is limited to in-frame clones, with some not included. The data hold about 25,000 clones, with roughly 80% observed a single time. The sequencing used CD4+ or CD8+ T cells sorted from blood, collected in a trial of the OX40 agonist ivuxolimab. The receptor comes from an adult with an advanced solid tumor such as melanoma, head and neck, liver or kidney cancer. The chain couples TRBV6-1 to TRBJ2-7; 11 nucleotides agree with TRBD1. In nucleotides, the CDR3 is TGTGCCAGCAGTGTAGGGACAGGGGGTTACGAGCAGTACTTC. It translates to CASSVGTGGYEQYF.